The 8 T cell receptor beta chains presented below share a single source sample, sequenced in a study of preoperative IRX-2 immunotherapy in early breast cancer (dated by TCRdb to between 2019 and 2020). Interpreted using the paper, the treatment or condition label stands for: preoperative locoregional IRX-2 cytokine immunotherapy. The library came from the immunoSEQ multiplex PCR assay. TCRdb's version of the immuneACCESS table is confined to in-frame rearrangements and falls short of the full clone set. An unresolved V gene accounts for under half of the shortfall where checked; the remainder is of unknown origin. Counted in this sample were over 55,000 clones; around 94% of them appeared once. The top ten clonotypes cover roughly 1.5% of the sample. This specimen was taken from a patient treated with IRX-2 immunotherapy. These receptors all stem from a human donor with breast cancer.

The rearrangement uses TRBV28 and TRBJ1-2; D gene unclear. V was cut by 6 bases and J by 4 bases, with 9 bases left in between. This CDR3 has 12 residues. Germline V lookup: CDR1 MDHEN, CDR2 SYDVKM. Written as DNA, the CDR3 is TGTGCCAGCAGAGGCAGTCTCTATGGCTACACCTTC. This codes for CASRGSLYGYTF.

The chain uses TRBV4-1 and TRBJ1-5; no reliable D call. There are 16 residues in the CDR3. V lost 3 bases and J 6 bases, leaving 18 bases between the germline ends. Germline V gene sequence: CDR1 MGHRA, CDR2 YSYEKL. The CDR3 loop reads CASSHSYLAGAQPQHF. The DNA for the CDR3 is TGCGCCAGCAGCCATTCTTACCTAGCGGGAGCTCAGCCCCAGCATTTT.

The rearrangement links TRBV11-2 to TRBJ2-4, with 8 bases lining up with TRBD2. The CDR3 extends over 15 amino acids. Germline V CDR1 and CDR2: SGHAT, FQNNGV. V dropped 4 bases and J dropped 8; count of bases not matched to a gene: 10. The CDR3 DNA reads as TGTGCCAGCAGCTCCAATTTAGCGGGAACGTACATTCAGTACTTC. Amino acid sequence: CASSSNLAGTYIQYF.

V is TRBV7-9 and J is TRBJ2-5; no definite D call. V dropped 1 base and J dropped 3 bases, with 9 bases sitting between them. This CDR3 has 14 residues. The V gene's germline CDR1 is SEHNR and CDR2 FQNEAQ (reference sequence). The chain's CDR3 is CASSLGPEKETQYF. CDR3 DNA sequence: TGTGCCAGCAGCTTAGGCCCCGAGAAAGAGACCCAGTACTTC.

This clone was counted once. The V and J genes are TRBV7-2 and TRBJ1-2; D not certain. V lost 3 bases and J 2 bases, leaving 7 bases between the germline ends. The germline V gene encodes CDR1 SGHTA and CDR2 FQGNSA. This CDR3 is built from 13 residues. The CDR3 sequence: CASSLTINYGYTF. CDR3 sequence (DNA): TGTGCCAGCAGCTTGACAATCAACTATGGCTACACCTTC.

This chain connects TRBV6-1 to TRBJ1-2, with 11 bases identical to TRBD1. V lost 5 bases and J lost 4; bases outside the gene matches: 6. CDR3 size: 15 residues. CDR1 is MNHNS and CDR2 is SASEGT in the germline V gene. The CDR3 spells CASSLRTGGGYGYTF. CDR3 nucleotides: TGTGCCAGCAGTCTCCGGACAGGGGGCGGCTATGGCTACACCTTC.

This clone was seen a few times. The chain joins TRBV7-2 to TRBJ2-2; 11 positions agree with TRBD2. The CDR3 totals 16 residues. V gave up 5 bases and J gave up 6 bases; unmatched junction bases: 8. The germline V gene has CDR1 SGHTA and CDR2 FQGNSA. CDR3 bases: TGTGCCAGCAGCCCAATAGCGGGAGGGCCCGCCGGGGAGCTGTTTTTT. Its translation: CASSPIAGGPAGELFF.

The chain employs TRBV27 and TRBJ1-2, with 10 bases matching TRBD1. Germline CDR1 is MNHEY and CDR2 is SMNVEV (reference sequence). The CDR3 is 16 residues long. Losses at the gene ends were 5 bases for V and 2 bases for J; bases not matched to a gene: 8. Here the CDR3 reads CASSKLDRGQNYGYTF. CDR3 sequence (DNA): TGTGCCAGCAGTAAACTCGACAGGGGGCAAAACTATGGCTACACCTTC.